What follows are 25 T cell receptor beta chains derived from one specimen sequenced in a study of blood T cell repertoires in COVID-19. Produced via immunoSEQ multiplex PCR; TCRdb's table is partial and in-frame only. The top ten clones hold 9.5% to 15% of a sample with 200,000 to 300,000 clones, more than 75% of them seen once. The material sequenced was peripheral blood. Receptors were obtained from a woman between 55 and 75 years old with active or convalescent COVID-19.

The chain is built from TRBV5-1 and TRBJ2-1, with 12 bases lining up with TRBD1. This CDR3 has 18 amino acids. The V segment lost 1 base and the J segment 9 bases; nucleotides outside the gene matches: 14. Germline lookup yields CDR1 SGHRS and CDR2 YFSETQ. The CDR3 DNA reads TGCGCCAGCAGCTTGTACCCCAAAGGGACAGGGGGCATGAGTGAGCAGTTCTTC. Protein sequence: CASSLYPKGTGGMSEQFF.

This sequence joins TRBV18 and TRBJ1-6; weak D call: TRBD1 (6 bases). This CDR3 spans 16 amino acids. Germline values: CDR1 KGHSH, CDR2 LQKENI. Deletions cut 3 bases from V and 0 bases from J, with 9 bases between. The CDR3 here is CASSPRGSSYNSPLHF. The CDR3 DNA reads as TGTGCCAGCTCACCCAGGGGAAGCTCCTATAATTCACCCCTCCACTTT.

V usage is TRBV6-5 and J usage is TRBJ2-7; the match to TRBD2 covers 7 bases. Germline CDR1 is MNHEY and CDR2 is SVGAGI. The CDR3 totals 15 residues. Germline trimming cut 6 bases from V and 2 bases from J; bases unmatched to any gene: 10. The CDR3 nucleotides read TGTGCCAGCAGCACCCCAGGGAGGGTCACCTACGAGCAGTACTTC. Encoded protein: CASSTPGRVTYEQYF.

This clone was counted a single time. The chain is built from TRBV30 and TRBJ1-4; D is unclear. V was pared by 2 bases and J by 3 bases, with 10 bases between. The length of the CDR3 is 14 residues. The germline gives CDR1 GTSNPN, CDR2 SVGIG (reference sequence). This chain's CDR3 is CAWSSDGANEKLFF. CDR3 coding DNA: TGTGCCTGGAGTTCGGACGGGGCTAATGAAAAACTGTTTTTT.

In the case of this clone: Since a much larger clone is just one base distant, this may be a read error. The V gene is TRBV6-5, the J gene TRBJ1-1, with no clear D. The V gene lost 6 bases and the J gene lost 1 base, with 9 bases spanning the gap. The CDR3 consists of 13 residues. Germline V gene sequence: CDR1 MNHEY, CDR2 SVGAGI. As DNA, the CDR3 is TGTGCCAGCAGCTTGGGCCCGAACACTGAAGCTTTCTTT. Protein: CASSLGPNTEAFF.

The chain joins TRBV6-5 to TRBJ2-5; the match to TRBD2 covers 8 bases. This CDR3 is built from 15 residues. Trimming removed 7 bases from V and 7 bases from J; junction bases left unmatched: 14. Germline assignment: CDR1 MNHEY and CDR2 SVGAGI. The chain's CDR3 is CASTRLARGSGTQYF. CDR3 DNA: TGTGCCAGCACGCGACTAGCGAGGGGGTCCGGGACCCAGTACTTC.

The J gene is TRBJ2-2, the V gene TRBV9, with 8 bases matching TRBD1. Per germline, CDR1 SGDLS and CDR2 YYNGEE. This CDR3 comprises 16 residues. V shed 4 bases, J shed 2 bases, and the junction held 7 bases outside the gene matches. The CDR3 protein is CASSLRDRINTGELFF. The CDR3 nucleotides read TGTGCCAGCAGCCTCCGGGACAGGATTAACACCGGGGAGCTGTTTTTT.

The CDR3 region has the DNA TGTGCCAGCAGTGAATTTATGTCAGATACGCAGTATTTT. Amino acid sequence: CASSEFMSDTQYF. The rearrangement joins TRBV25-1 to TRBJ2-3; D remains ambiguous. V lost 1 base and J lost 4, with 6 bases in between. The CDR3 sequence is 13 residues long. CDR1 is MGHDK and CDR2 is SYGVNS in the germline V gene.

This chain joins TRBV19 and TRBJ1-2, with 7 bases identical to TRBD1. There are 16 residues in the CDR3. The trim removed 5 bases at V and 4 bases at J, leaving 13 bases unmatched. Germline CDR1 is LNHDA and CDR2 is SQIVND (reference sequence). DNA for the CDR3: TGTGCCAGTAGTCGAGATGGAACAGGGGATTTCTATGGCTACACCTTC. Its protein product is CASSRDGTGDFYGYTF.

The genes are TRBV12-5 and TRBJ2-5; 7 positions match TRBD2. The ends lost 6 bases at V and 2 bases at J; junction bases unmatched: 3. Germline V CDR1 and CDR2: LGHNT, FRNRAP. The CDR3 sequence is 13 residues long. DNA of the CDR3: TGTGCTAGTGGCTGGGACTATCAAGAGACCCAGTACTTC. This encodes CASGWDYQETQYF.

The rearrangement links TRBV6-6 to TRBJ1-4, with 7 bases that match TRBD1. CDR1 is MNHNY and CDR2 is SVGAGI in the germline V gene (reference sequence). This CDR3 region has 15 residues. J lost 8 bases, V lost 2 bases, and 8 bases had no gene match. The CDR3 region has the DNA TGTGCCAGCAGTTACCGGACAGGAGGAAGAGAAAAACTGTTTTTT. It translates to CASSYRTGGREKLFF.

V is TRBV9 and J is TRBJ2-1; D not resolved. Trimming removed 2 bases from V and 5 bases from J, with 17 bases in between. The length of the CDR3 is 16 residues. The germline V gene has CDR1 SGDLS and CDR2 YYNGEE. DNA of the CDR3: TGTGCCAGCAGCGTCGGTTCTCAGGTGGGTCACAATGAGCAGTTCTTC. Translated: CASSVGSQVGHNEQFF.

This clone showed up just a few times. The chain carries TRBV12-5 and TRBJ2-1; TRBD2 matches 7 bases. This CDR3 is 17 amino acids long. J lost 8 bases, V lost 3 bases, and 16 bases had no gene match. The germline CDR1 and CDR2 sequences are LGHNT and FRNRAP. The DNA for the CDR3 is TGTGCTAGTGGTTTACCCACCGACCCGGGACTAATGGATGAGCAGTTCTTC. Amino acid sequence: CASGLPTDPGLMDEQFF.

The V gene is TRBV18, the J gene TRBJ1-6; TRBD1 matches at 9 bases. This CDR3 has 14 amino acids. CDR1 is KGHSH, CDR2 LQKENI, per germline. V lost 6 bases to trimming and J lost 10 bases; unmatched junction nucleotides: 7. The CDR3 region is CASSTGTGRSPLHF. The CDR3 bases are TGTGCCAGCTCGACCGGGACAGGGAGGTCACCCCTCCACTTT.

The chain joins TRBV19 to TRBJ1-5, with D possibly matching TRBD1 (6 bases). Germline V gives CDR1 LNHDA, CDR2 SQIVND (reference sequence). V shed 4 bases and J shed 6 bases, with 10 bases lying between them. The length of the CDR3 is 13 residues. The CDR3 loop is CASSSGGIQPQHF. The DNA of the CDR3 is TGTGCCAGTAGTAGCGGGGGCATTCAGCCCCAGCATTTT.

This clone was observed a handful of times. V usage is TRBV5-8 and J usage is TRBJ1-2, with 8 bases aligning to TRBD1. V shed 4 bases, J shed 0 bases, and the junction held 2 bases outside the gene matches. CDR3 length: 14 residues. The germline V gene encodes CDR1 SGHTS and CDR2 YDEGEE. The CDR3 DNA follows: TGTGCCAGCAGCACAGGGGGGGCTAACTATGGCTACACCTTC. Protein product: CASSTGGANYGYTF.

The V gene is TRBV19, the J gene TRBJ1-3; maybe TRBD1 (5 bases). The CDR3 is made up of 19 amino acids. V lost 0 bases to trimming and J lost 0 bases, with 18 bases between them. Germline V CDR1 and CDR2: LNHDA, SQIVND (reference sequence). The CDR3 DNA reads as TGTGCCAGTAGTATAGATGCCAGGGTAAGAAGACTCTCTGGAAACACCATATATTTT. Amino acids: CASSIDARVRRLSGNTIYF.

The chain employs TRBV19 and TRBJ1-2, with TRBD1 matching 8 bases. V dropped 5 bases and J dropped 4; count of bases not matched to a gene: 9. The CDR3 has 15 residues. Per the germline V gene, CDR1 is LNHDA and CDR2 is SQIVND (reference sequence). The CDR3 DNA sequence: TGTGCCAGTAGTTCGGGGAGCAGGGGGCCCTATGGCTACACCTTC. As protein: CASSSGSRGPYGYTF.

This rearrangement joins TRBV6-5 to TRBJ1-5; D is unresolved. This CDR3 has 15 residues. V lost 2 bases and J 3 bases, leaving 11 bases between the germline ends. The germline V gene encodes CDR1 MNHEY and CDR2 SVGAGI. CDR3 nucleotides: TGTGCCAGCAGTTACAATTCAGGCACCAATCAGCCCCAGCATTTT. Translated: CASSYNSGTNQPQHF.

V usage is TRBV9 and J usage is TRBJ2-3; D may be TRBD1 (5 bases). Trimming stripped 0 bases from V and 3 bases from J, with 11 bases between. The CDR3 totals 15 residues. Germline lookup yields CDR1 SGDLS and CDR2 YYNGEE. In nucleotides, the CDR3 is TGTGCCAGCAGCGTAGAGGGGATACAGACAGATACGCAGTATTTT. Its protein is CASSVEGIQTDTQYF.

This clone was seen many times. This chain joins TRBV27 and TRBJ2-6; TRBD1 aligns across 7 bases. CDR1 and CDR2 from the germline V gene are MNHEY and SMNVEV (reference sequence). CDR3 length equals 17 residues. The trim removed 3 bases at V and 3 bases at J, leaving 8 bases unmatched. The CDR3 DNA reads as TGTGCCAGCAGTTTGGGCAGGGGGATAAGTGGGGCCAACGTCCTGACTTTC. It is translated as CASSLGRGISGANVLTF.

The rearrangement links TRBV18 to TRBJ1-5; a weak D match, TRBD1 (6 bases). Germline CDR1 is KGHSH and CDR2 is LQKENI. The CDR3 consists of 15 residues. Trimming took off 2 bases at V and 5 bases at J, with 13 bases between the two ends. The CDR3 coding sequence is TGTGCCAGCTCACCAGGGACACTCGTACATCAGCCCCAGCATTTT. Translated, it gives CASSPGTLVHQPQHF.

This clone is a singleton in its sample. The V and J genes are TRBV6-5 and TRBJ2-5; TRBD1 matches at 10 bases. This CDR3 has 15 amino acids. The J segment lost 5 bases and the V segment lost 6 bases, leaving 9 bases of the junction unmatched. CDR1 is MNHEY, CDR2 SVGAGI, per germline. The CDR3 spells CASRGDRGFGETQYF. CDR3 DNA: TGTGCCAGCAGAGGGGACAGGGGTTTTGGGGAGACCCAGTACTTC.

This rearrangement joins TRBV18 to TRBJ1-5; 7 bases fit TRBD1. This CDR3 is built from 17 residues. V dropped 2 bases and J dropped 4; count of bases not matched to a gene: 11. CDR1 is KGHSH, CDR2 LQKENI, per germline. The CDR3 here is CASSPSRATGRNQPQHF. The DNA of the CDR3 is TGTGCCAGCTCACCAAGTCGAGCGACAGGGAGAAATCAGCCCCAGCATTTT. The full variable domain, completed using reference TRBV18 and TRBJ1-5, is NAGVMQNPRHLVRRRGQEARLRCSPMKGHSHVYWYRQLPEEGLKFMVYLQKENIIDESGMPKERFSAEFPKEGPSILRIQQVVRGDSAAYFCASSPSRATGRNQPQHFGDGTRLSIL.

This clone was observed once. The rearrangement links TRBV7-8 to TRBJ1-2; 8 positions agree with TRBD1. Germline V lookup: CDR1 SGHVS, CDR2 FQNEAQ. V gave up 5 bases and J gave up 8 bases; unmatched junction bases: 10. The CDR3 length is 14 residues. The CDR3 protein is CASSPGQEFFGYTF. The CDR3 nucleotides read TGTGCCAGCAGCCCGGGACAGGAATTCTTCGGCTACACCTTC.